The 8 T cell receptor beta chains given below trace back to one sample, sequenced in a study of T-cell memory formation after mild COVID-19. TCRdb ran MiXCR on the 5' RACE reads and lists one entry per CDR3 protein. The sample lists approximately 450,000 distinct CDR3 sequences, about 18% seen once, with 12% in the top ten. Sequencing was carried out using PBMCs or a T cell subset sorted from them (not recorded which). The origin of the receptors is an adult woman who had mild COVID-19 (a few samples of this study predate the infection). Cell type and time point are not known.

The chain joins TRBV2 to TRBJ2-3, with 7 bases aligning to TRBD1. Germline V lookup: CDR1 SNHLY, CDR2 FYNNEI. The CDR3 totals 13 residues. The CDR3 DNA reads TGTGCTTCCGGTGGCAGGGGGACAGATACGCAGTATTTT. As protein: CASGGRGTDTQYF.

This clonotype has a handful of counts. J is TRBJ2-1 and V is TRBV7-2; TRBD2 matches at 7 bases. CDR3 length: 17 residues. V was pared by 0 bases and J by 8 bases, with 13 bases of the junction left unmatched. Germline V lookup: CDR1 SGHTA, CDR2 FQGNSA. CDR3 in DNA: TGTGCCAGCAGCTTAGCTATTTATGCGGGAGCACAGGATGAGCAGTTCTTC. Protein sequence: CASSLAIYAGAQDEQFF. Full variable domain (outside the CDR3, taken from reference TRBV7-2 and TRBJ2-1): GAGVSQSPSNKVTEKGKDVELRCDPISGHTALYWYRQSLGQGLEFLIYFQGNSAPDKSGLPSDRFSAERTGGSVSTLTIQRTQQEDSAVYLCASSLAIYAGAQDEQFFGPGTRLTVL.

This clonotype was observed a handful of times. The chain uses TRBV7-6 and TRBJ2-3; TRBD2 aligns across 10 bases. The V gene's germline CDR1 is SGHVS and CDR2 FNYEAQ. The CDR3 covers 16 residues. Trimming removed 4 bases from V and 0 bases from J; junction bases left unmatched: 4. CDR3 amino acids: CASSYQTSGSTDTQYF. CDR3 sequence (DNA): TGTGCCAGCAGCTATCAGACTAGCGGGAGCACAGATACGCAGTATTTT.

The rearrangement uses TRBV30 and TRBJ2-4; 7 nucleotides align to TRBD1. The CDR3 has 16 amino acids. Germline assignment: CDR1 GTSNPN and CDR2 SVGIG (reference sequence). The V segment lost 0 bases and the J segment 1 base; nucleotides outside the gene matches: 6. CDR3 loop: CAWSVDRVGAKNIQYF. Written as DNA, the CDR3 is TGTGCCTGGAGTGTAGACAGGGTGGGGGCCAAAAACATTCAGTACTTC.

This clonotype was recorded at least ten times. The V and J genes are TRBV12-3 or TRBV12-4 and TRBJ1-1, with a possible D match to TRBD1 (6 bases). CDR3 length: 14 amino acids. The V end was cut by 4 bases, the J end by 4 bases, with 13 bases between. Written as DNA, the CDR3 is TGTGCCAGCAGTTCTACAGGGTGGGGCACTGAAGCTTTCTTT. Translating gives CASSSTGWGTEAFF.

This clonotype showed up many times. The CDR3 DNA sequence: TGTGCCAGCAGTTGGGACAGAACCTACGAGCAGTACTTC. Amino acids: CASSWDRTYEQYF. The V and J genes are TRBV12-3 or TRBV12-4 and TRBJ2-7, with 7 bases that match TRBD1. Trimming removed 4 bases from V and 2 bases from J; junction bases left unmatched: 2. CDR3 length: 13 residues.

This clonotype has only a few counts. The V gene is TRBV13, the J gene TRBJ2-1, with 8 bases fitting TRBD1. The trim removed 4 bases at V and 3 bases at J, leaving 5 bases unmatched. The CDR3 covers 15 residues. The germline V gene has CDR1 PRHDT and CDR2 FYEKMQ (reference sequence). CDR3 residues: CASSWTGRNYNEQFF. Written as DNA, the CDR3 is TGTGCCAGCAGCTGGACAGGGAGAAACTACAATGAGCAGTTCTTC.

V is TRBV2 and J is TRBJ2-1, with 11 positions matching TRBD2. The germline CDR1 and CDR2 sequences are SNHLY and FYNNEI. The length of the CDR3 is 15 residues. V trimming: 7 bases; J trimming: 5 bases; junction bases outside the gene matches: 7. Written as DNA, the CDR3 is TGTGCCAGCATTCTGACTAGCGGGGCCCACAATGAGCAGTTCTTC. It codes for CASILTSGAHNEQFF.